This TCR beta chain is from a study of Graves' ophthalmopathy and Graves' hyperthyroidism. Points from the study as a whole: In blood appeared most of the expanded thyroid clonotypes whose frequency exceeded 0.001.

This clonotype was seen a few times. Its antigen is not known. Orbital computed tomography, together with clinical symptoms, serum thyroxine, TRAb and thyroid ultrasound, was used for diagnosis. V lost 1 base and J 5 bases, leaving 16 bases between the germline ends. This CDR3 contains 15 residues. The germline CDR1 and CDR2 sequences are SGHRS and YFSETQ. CDR3 regions of TCR beta were amplified from RNA transcripts. In the first round, RT-PCR was carried out with HTBI primers, and a multiplex PCR formed the second round. TCRdb passed the multiplex PCR reads through MiXCR, listing each CDR3 protein once. The sample yields about 660,000 distinct CDR3 sequences, roughly two fifths seen once.

The origin of this receptor is an adult man with Graves' ophthalmopathy. Sequencing input: peripheral blood. The chain employs TRBV5-1 and TRBJ2-7; TRBD2 might be the D (5 bases). CDR3 amino acids: CASSLRLASRDEQYF. In DNA form, the CDR3 reads TGCGCCAGCAGCTTGAGGCTGGCGTCGAGGGACGAGCAGTACTTC. The full variable domain, in which reference TRBV5-1 and TRBJ2-7 provide the parts outside the CDR3, is KAGVTQTPRYLIKTRGQQVTLSCSPISGHRSVSWYQQTPGQGLQFLFEYFSETQRNKGNFPGRFSGRQFSNSRSEMNVSTLELGDSALYLCASSLRLASRDEQYFGPGTRLTVT.